This TCR beta chain was captured in a study of blood T cell repertoires in COVID-19. The overall study: The United States, Italy and Spain provided the acute and convalescent COVID-19 samples. Sample material is recorded as cDNA or gDNA derived from T cells, B-cell-depleted T cells, or PBMCs.

Methods used by the authors: Cell counts per sample came from amplifying reference gene primers. Assay used: immunoSEQ multiplex PCR; TCRdb lists only in-frame clones, some missing. That table is the source of V, J and clone size, and D and trimming were worked out from the DNA. In the table there are 110,000 to 150,000 clones, about three quarters of which are singletons. V gave up 1 base and J gave up 5 bases, with 12 bases separating them. The CDR3 has 14 residues. CDR1 and CDR2 (germline): LGHNA, YNFKEQ. Source material: peripheral blood. The TCR sequence derives from an elderly man with acute or convalescent COVID-19. The rearrangement joins TRBV4-2 to TRBJ2-7; D uncertain. The CDR3 loop reads CASSQGFRGDEQYF. For the CDR3, the DNA is TGTGCCAGCAGCCAAGGCTTCAGAGGAGACGAGCAGTACTTC.